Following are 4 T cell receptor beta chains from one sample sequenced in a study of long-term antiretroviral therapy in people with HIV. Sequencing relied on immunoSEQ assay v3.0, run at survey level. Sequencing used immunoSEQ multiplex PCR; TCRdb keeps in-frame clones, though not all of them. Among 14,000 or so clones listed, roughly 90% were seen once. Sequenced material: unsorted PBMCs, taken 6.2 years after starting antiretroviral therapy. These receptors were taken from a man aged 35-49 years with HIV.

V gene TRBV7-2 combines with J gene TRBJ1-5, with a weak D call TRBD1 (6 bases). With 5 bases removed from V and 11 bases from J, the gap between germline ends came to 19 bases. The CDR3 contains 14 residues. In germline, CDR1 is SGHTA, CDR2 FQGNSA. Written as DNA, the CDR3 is TGTGCCAGCAGCCCAGACAGGTTCCCTGCATCCCAGCATTTT. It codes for CASSPDRFPASQHF.

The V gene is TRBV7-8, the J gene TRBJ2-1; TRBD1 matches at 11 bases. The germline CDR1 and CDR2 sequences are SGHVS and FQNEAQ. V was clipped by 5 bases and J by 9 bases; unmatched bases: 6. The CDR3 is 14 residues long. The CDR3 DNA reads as TGTGCCAGCAGCCCATGGACAGGGGGCGGTGAGCAGTTCTTC. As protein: CASSPWTGGGEQFF. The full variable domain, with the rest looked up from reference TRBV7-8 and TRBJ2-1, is GAGVSQSPRYKVAKRGQDVALRCDPISGHVSLFWYQQALGQGPEFLTYFQNEAQLDKSGLPSDRFFAERPEGSVSTLKIQRTQQEDSAVYLCASSPWTGGGEQFFGPGTRLTVL.

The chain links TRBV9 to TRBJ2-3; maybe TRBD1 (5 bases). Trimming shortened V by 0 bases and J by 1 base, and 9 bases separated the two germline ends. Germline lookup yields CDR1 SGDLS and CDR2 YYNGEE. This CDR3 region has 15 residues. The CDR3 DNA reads TGTGCCAGCAGCGTAGCACCCAGGGGCACAGATACGCAGTATTTT. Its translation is CASSVAPRGTDTQYF. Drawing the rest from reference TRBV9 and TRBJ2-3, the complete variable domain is DSGVTQTPKHLITATGQRVTLRCSPRSGDLSVYWYQQSLDQGLQFLIQYYNGEERAKGNILERFSAQQFPDLHSELNLSSLELGDSALYFCASSVAPRGTDTQYFGPGTRLTVL.

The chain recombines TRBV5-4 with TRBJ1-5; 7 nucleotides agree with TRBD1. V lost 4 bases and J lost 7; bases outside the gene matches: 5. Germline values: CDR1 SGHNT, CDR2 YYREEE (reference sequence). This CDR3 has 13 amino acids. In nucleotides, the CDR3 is TGTGCCAGCAGCCCAGGACAGGACCAGCCCCAGCATTTT. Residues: CASSPGQDQPQHF.